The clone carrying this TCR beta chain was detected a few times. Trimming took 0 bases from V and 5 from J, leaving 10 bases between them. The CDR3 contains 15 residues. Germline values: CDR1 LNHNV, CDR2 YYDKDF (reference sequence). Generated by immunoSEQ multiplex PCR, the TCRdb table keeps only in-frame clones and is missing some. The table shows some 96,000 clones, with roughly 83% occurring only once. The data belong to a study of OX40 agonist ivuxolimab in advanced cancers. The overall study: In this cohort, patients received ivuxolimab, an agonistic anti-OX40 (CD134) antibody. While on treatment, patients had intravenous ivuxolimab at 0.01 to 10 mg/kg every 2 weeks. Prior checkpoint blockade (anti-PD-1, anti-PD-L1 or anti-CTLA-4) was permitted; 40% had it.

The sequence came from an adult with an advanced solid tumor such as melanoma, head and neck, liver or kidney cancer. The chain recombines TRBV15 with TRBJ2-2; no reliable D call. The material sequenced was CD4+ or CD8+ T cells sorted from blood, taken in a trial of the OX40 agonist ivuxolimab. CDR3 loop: CATSRDVAGTGELFF. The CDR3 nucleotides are TGTGCCACCAGCAGAGATGTAGCCGGGACCGGGGAGCTGTTTTTT.